Listed below are T cell receptor beta chains from one sample, sequenced in a study of blood T cell repertoires in COVID-19. Some clones are missing from TCRdb's copy, which holds only in-frame ones; the method was immunoSEQ multiplex PCR. The sample lists about 190,000 clones; less than 85% were seen once. Sequencing was performed on peripheral blood. The origin of the receptors is a man aged 45 to 65 who had recovered from COVID-19. The CDR3 runs from the conserved cysteine through the conserved F or W. D genes are given only for firm matches. Clone sizes are given selectively: once, few, many, or a class where the clone is expanded.

clone_size: many
j_call: TRBJ2-1
d_call: -
v_call: TRBV4-3
cdr3_nt: TGCGCCAGCAGCCAAGATCCCCTCAATGAGCAGTTCTTC
cdr3_aa: CASSQDPLNEQFF

clone_size: -
j_call: TRBJ2-3
d_call: TRBD2
v_call: TRBV27
cdr3_nt: TGTGCCAGCAGTTTATTCCCCGGACTAGGGTCAGATACGCAGTATTTT
cdr3_aa: CASSLFPGLGSDTQYF

clone_size: -
j_call: TRBJ1-1
d_call: -
v_call: TRBV5-1
cdr3_nt: TGCGCCAGCAGCTTTGACTCCCAAAAAATACAGGGAGCTTTCTTT
cdr3_aa: CASSFDSQKIQGAFF

clone_size: -
j_call: TRBJ2-2
d_call: TRBD2
v_call: TRBV19
cdr3_nt: TGTGCCAGTAGTACTAGCGGGGAAGGGGAGCTGTTTTTT
cdr3_aa: CASSTSGEGELFF

clone_size: -
j_call: TRBJ2-3
d_call: TRBD2
v_call: TRBV7-3
cdr3_nt: TGTGCCAGCAGCCTGGTAGCGGGAGGGCCTCCAGATACGCAGTATTTT
cdr3_aa: CASSLVAGGPPDTQYF

clone_size: -
j_call: TRBJ1-2
d_call: -
v_call: TRBV30
cdr3_nt: TGTGCCTGGGGGAGAGGGCCCTACACCTTC
cdr3_aa: CAWGRGPYTF

clone_size: -
j_call: TRBJ2-1
d_call: TRBD2
v_call: TRBV11-2
cdr3_nt: TGTGCCGGCAGCGTAGCGGGAGTGGGGAATGAGCAGTTCTTC
cdr3_aa: CAGSVAGVGNEQFF

clone_size: -
j_call: TRBJ1-4
d_call: TRBD1
v_call: TRBV15
cdr3_nt: TGTGCCACCAGCAGAGATCCCCCAGGGACAGCTAATGAAAAACTGTTTTTT
cdr3_aa: CATSRDPPGTANEKLFF

clone_size: -
j_call: TRBJ2-1
d_call: -
v_call: TRBV29-1
cdr3_nt: TGCAGCGTTACTACTATGGGTGAGCAGTTCTTC
cdr3_aa: CSVTTMGEQFF

clone_size: -
j_call: TRBJ1-1
d_call: -
v_call: TRBV19
cdr3_nt: TGTGCCAGTAGTATAGGCGGGGTGAACACTGAAGCTTTCTTT
cdr3_aa: CASSIGGVNTEAFF

clone_size: -
j_call: TRBJ1-4
d_call: -
v_call: TRBV15
cdr3_nt: TGTGCCACCAGCATCACGGGGGTCGGTAATGAAAAACTGTTTTTT
cdr3_aa: CATSITGVGNEKLFF

clone_size: -
j_call: TRBJ2-1
d_call: -
v_call: TRBV24-1
cdr3_nt: TGTGCCACCAGTGACCCCAATTCGGTGATATCCTACAATGAGCAGTTCTTC
cdr3_aa: CATSDPNSVISYNEQFF

clone_size: -
j_call: TRBJ2-7
d_call: TRBD1
v_call: TRBV6-6
cdr3_nt: TGTGCCACACGAGGGGGACAGGGTAACGAGCAGTACTTC
cdr3_aa: CATRGGQGNEQYF

clone_size: -
j_call: TRBJ2-3
d_call: TRBD2
v_call: TRBV6-5
cdr3_nt: TGTGCCAGCAGGTTGGGAATAGCGGGACTCAGACAGCATGTTTTT
cdr3_aa: CASRLGIAGLRQHVF

clone_size: -
j_call: TRBJ2-1
d_call: TRBD1
v_call: TRBV29-1
cdr3_nt: TGCAGCGCAGGGGGAAACGAGCAGTTCTTC
cdr3_aa: CSAGGNEQFF

clone_size: -
j_call: TRBJ2-4
d_call: -
v_call: TRBV9
cdr3_nt: TGTGCCAGCAGCGTAGCGGGGGTGAACATTCAGTACTTC
cdr3_aa: CASSVAGVNIQYF

clone_size: -
j_call: TRBJ2-2
d_call: -
v_call: TRBV15
cdr3_nt: TGTGCCACCAGCAGAGACCGGGTCTCGTCCACCGGGGAGCTGTTTTTT
cdr3_aa: CATSRDRVSSTGELFF

clone_size: -
j_call: TRBJ2-3
d_call: -
v_call: TRBV30
cdr3_nt: TGTGCCTGGAGTGGGGGACTTCTAAGCACAGATACGCAGTATTTT
cdr3_aa: CAWSGGLLSTDTQYF

clone_size: -
j_call: TRBJ2-7
d_call: TRBD2
v_call: TRBV11-2
cdr3_nt: TGTGCCAGCAGCGACGGACTAGCGGGAAAGCAGTACTTC
cdr3_aa: CASSDGLAGKQYF

clone_size: -
j_call: TRBJ2-7
d_call: TRBD2
v_call: TRBV5-1
cdr3_nt: TGCGCCAGCAGCTTGGTTAGGTCTAGCGGGAGTTCGTACGAGCAGTACTTC
cdr3_aa: CASSLVRSSGSSYEQYF

clone_size: once
j_call: TRBJ2-2
d_call: -
v_call: TRBV6-5
cdr3_nt: TGTGCCAGTTCGAGGAACACCGGGGAGCTGTTTTTT
cdr3_aa: CASSRNTGELFF

clone_size: -
j_call: TRBJ1-5
d_call: TRBD1
v_call: TRBV27
cdr3_nt: TGTGCCAGCAGTTTATCCCCACCGGGAAATCGACAGGGGCACCATAGCAATCAGCCCCAGCATTTT
cdr3_aa: CASSLSPPGNRQGHHSNQPQHF

clone_size: -
j_call: TRBJ2-6
d_call: -
v_call: TRBV5-8
cdr3_nt: TGTGCCAGCAACCGGGACTCTGGGGCCAACGTCCTGACTTTC
cdr3_aa: CASNRDSGANVLTF

clone_size: -
j_call: TRBJ2-3
d_call: -
v_call: TRBV9
cdr3_nt: TGTGCCAGCAGCGTAGCGGGATTTGATACGCAGTATTTT
cdr3_aa: CASSVAGFDTQYF

clone_size: -
j_call: TRBJ2-7
d_call: -
v_call: TRBV28
cdr3_nt: TGTGCCAGCAGACCAGGGTTCCCGGACGAGCAGTACTTC
cdr3_aa: CASRPGFPDEQYF

clone_size: -
j_call: TRBJ2-2
d_call: TRBD1
v_call: TRBV5-1
cdr3_nt: TGCGCCAGCAGCAACCGGGACAGGGGAGTTTCAGGGAGCGGGGAGCTGTTTTTT
cdr3_aa: CASSNRDRGVSGSGELFF

clone_size: -
j_call: TRBJ1-3
d_call: -
v_call: TRBV14
cdr3_nt: TGTGCCAGCAGCCGACAGATCTCTGGAAACACCATATATTTT
cdr3_aa: CASSRQISGNTIYF

clone_size: -
j_call: TRBJ1-3
d_call: TRBD1
v_call: TRBV30
cdr3_nt: TGTGCCTGGAACCCACAGGGGGTGCGTTTTGGAAACACCATATATTTT
cdr3_aa: CAWNPQGVRFGNTIYF

clone_size: -
j_call: TRBJ2-2
d_call: TRBD2
v_call: TRBV25-1
cdr3_nt: TGTGCCAGCAGTGAAGTCGGACTAGCGGGAGTAGTCTCCGGGGAGCTGTTTTTT
cdr3_aa: CASSEVGLAGVVSGELFF

clone_size: once
j_call: TRBJ1-2
d_call: -
v_call: TRBV3-1/TRBV3-2
cdr3_nt: TGTGCCAGCAGCCCACGATCGACACAGGGTGGGTATGGCTACACCTTC
cdr3_aa: CASSPRSTQGGYGYTF

clone_size: -
j_call: TRBJ1-1
d_call: -
v_call: TRBV10-3
cdr3_nt: TGTGCCATCAGTGAGTTCGGTCTCTTGAACACTGAAGCTTTCTTT
cdr3_aa: CAISEFGLLNTEAFF

clone_size: -
j_call: TRBJ2-7
d_call: TRBD1
v_call: TRBV3-1/TRBV3-2
cdr3_nt: TGTGCCAGCAGCCCCGGGACAGGGCTGAGCTCCTACGAGCAGTACTTC
cdr3_aa: CASSPGTGLSSYEQYF

clone_size: few
j_call: TRBJ1-2
d_call: -
v_call: TRBV12-3/TRBV12-4
cdr3_nt: TGTGCCAGCAGCCGCCCCGAACAGGGCTACACCTTC
cdr3_aa: CASSRPEQGYTF

clone_size: -
j_call: TRBJ2-1
d_call: -
v_call: TRBV5-1
cdr3_nt: TGCGCCAGCAGCGATAGCTCCTACAATGAGCAGTTCTTC
cdr3_aa: CASSDSSYNEQFF

clone_size: -
j_call: TRBJ2-7
d_call: TRBD1
v_call: TRBV5-4
cdr3_nt: TGTGCCAGCAGCTCCATTGGACAGGGGCGTTTCGAGCAGTACTTC
cdr3_aa: CASSSIGQGRFEQYF

clone_size: -
j_call: TRBJ1-3
d_call: -
v_call: TRBV3-1/TRBV3-2
cdr3_nt: TGTGCCAGCAGCCAAGCGGGGACTGGAAACACCATATATTTT
cdr3_aa: CASSQAGTGNTIYF

clone_size: few
j_call: TRBJ1-6
d_call: -
v_call: TRBV3-1/TRBV3-2
cdr3_nt: TGTGCCAGCAGCCAAGGCGGGGGTGAATCACCCCTCCACTTT
cdr3_aa: CASSQGGGESPLHF

clone_size: -
j_call: TRBJ2-1
d_call: TRBD2
v_call: TRBV5-5
cdr3_nt: TGTGCCAGCAGCTTGGACAGCGGGAGTGGGAATGAGCAGTTCTTC
cdr3_aa: CASSLDSGSGNEQFF

clone_size: -
j_call: TRBJ1-4
d_call: -
v_call: TRBV4-1
cdr3_nt: TGCGCCAGCACTCATTCTGGCGGGGGCTTTAATGAAAAACTGTTTTTT
cdr3_aa: CASTHSGGGFNEKLFF

clone_size: -
j_call: TRBJ2-5
d_call: -
v_call: TRBV7-2
cdr3_nt: TGTGCCAGCAGCTCCACGACTGCCCCGGAGACCCAGTACTTC
cdr3_aa: CASSSTTAPETQYF

clone_size: once
j_call: TRBJ2-7
d_call: TRBD2
v_call: TRBV7-9
cdr3_nt: TGTGCCAGCAGCTCCCCCGGGGGGGCTCAAGAGCAGTACTTC
cdr3_aa: CASSSPGGAQEQYF

clone_size: few
j_call: TRBJ2-1
d_call: TRBD2
v_call: TRBV6-6
cdr3_nt: TGTGCCAGCAAAGGACTAGCTGGCAATGAGCAGTTCTTC
cdr3_aa: CASKGLAGNEQFF

clone_size: -
j_call: TRBJ2-1
d_call: -
v_call: TRBV7-9
cdr3_nt: TGTGCCAGCCGCATAAGAGGGAGCTCCTACAATGAGCAGTTCTTC
cdr3_aa: CASRIRGSSYNEQFF

clone_size: -
j_call: TRBJ1-2
d_call: TRBD1
v_call: TRBV6-6
cdr3_nt: TGTGCCAGCAGTTCCGATGTGAAGGGGGCCCAGGGCTACACCTTC
cdr3_aa: CASSSDVKGAQGYTF

clone_size: many
j_call: TRBJ2-5
d_call: TRBD2
v_call: TRBV5-1
cdr3_nt: TGCGCCAGCGGACCGGGAGCGGGGGAGACCCAGTACTTC
cdr3_aa: CASGPGAGETQYF

clone_size: -
j_call: TRBJ1-1
d_call: -
v_call: TRBV7-9
cdr3_nt: TGTGCCAGCAGGTCCTACACTGAAGCTTTCTTT
cdr3_aa: CASRSYTEAFF

clone_size: few
j_call: TRBJ1-5
d_call: -
v_call: TRBV19
cdr3_nt: TGTGCCAGTACGTCGTATTCTCAGCCCCAGCATTTT
cdr3_aa: CASTSYSQPQHF

clone_size: -
j_call: TRBJ2-1
d_call: TRBD2
v_call: TRBV30
cdr3_nt: TGTGCCTGGAGTGTACCTAGCGGGAGTCTCCTTTACAATGAGCAGTTCTTC
cdr3_aa: CAWSVPSGSLLYNEQFF

clone_size: once
j_call: TRBJ2-6
d_call: TRBD2
v_call: TRBV6-1
cdr3_nt: TGTGCCAGCAGTGAAGTCTTCGCGGGGGGCTCTGGGGCCAACGTCCTGACTTTC
cdr3_aa: CASSEVFAGGSGANVLTF

clone_size: -
j_call: TRBJ2-1
d_call: -
v_call: TRBV27
cdr3_nt: TGTGCCAGCAGTTTATCGGGGCCGAGATACAATGAGCAGTTCTTC
cdr3_aa: CASSLSGPRYNEQFF

clone_size: -
j_call: TRBJ2-1
d_call: -
v_call: TRBV19
cdr3_nt: TGTGCCAGTAGTATATCAGGGGATACCTACAATGAGCAGTTCTTC
cdr3_aa: CASSISGDTYNEQFF

clone_size: -
j_call: TRBJ2-4
d_call: -
v_call: TRBV6-6
cdr3_nt: TGTGCCAGCAGTAATGGGTGGCCACAGAAAAACATTCAGTACTTC
cdr3_aa: CASSNGWPQKNIQYF

clone_size: once
j_call: TRBJ1-3
d_call: -
v_call: TRBV12-3/TRBV12-4
cdr3_nt: TGTGCCAGCAGCCAGGGGTCTGGAAACACCATATATTTT
cdr3_aa: CASSQGSGNTIYF

clone_size: many
j_call: TRBJ1-1
d_call: -
v_call: TRBV20-1
cdr3_nt: TGCAGTGCTCTCAGGGCGGAAGCTTTCTTT
cdr3_aa: CSALRAEAFF

clone_size: -
j_call: TRBJ1-5
d_call: TRBD1
v_call: TRBV27
cdr3_nt: TGTGCCAGCAGACCCGACAGGGATAATCAGCCCCAGCATTTT
cdr3_aa: CASRPDRDNQPQHF

clone_size: -
j_call: TRBJ1-1
d_call: -
v_call: TRBV21-1
cdr3_nt: TGTGCCAGCAGCACCCTGGGACAGGGGAGCTTATTCCCCGAGGGGACTGAAGCTTTCTTT
cdr3_aa: CASSTLGQGSLFPEGTEAFF

clone_size: -
j_call: TRBJ2-5
d_call: TRBD2
v_call: TRBV7-9
cdr3_nt: TGTGCCAGCACCCAATCGGGGGGAGAAGAGACCCAGTACTTC
cdr3_aa: CASTQSGGEETQYF